This TCR beta chain was found in a study of blood T cell repertoires in COVID-19. The CDR3 is made up of 14 amino acids. CDR1 is SGHRS, CDR2 YFSETQ, per germline. Trimming took 4 bases from V and 7 from J; bases not matched to a gene: 7. In the original processing: Using reference gene primer amplification, nucleated cell counts were estimated. Sequencing was performed with immunoSEQ multiplex PCR; in TCRdb, only in-frame clones are kept and a portion is missing. For V, J and clone size, that table is used; D and trimming come from the DNA. The sample has 200,000 to 250,000 clones; around 80% are singletons.

The sample consisted of PBMCs or T cells enriched from blood (not recorded which). The chain recombines TRBV5-1 with TRBJ2-2; TRBD1 matches at 7 bases. This clonotype originated in a man aged 25-45 years with acute COVID-19. CDR3 amino acids: CASSSTQGNGELFF. The CDR3 DNA sequence: TGCGCCAGCAGCAGCACACAGGGGAACGGGGAGCTGTTTTTT.